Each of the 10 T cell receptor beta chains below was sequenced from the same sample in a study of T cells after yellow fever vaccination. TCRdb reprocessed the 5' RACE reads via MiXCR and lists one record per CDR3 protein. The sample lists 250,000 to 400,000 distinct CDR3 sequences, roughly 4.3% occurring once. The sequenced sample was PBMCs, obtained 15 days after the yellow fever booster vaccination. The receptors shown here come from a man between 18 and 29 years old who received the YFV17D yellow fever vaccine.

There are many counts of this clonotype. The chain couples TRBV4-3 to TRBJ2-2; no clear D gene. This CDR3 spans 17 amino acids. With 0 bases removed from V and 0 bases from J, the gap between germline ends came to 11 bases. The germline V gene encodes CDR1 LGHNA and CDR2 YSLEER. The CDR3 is CASSQEWWGTNTGELFF. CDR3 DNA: TGCGCCAGCAGCCAAGAATGGTGGGGTACGAACACCGGGGAGCTGTTTTTT.

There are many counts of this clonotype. The CDR3 DNA follows: TGCAGCGTTCGACAGGGCCACGAGCAGTACTTC. It encodes CSVRQGHEQYF. The chain joins TRBV29-1 to TRBJ2-7; 7 bases map to TRBD1. Trimming at V came to 5 bases and at J to 5 bases, leaving 3 bases not matched to a gene. Germline-derived CDR1 and CDR2 are SQVTM and ANQGSEA. The CDR3 extends over 11 amino acids.

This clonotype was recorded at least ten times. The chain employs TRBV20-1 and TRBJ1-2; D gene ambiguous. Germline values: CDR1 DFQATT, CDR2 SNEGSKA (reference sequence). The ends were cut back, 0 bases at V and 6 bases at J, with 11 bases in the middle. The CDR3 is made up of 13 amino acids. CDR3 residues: CSARDASTNGYTF. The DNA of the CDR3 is TGCAGTGCTAGAGATGCTAGTACAAATGGCTACACCTTC.

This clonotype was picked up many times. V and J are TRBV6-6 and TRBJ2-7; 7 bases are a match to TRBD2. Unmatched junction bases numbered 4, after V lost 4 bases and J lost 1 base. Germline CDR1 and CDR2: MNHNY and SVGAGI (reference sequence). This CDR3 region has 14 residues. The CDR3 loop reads CASSFPGLSYEQYF. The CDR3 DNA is TGTGCCAGCAGTTTTCCGGGACTATCCTACGAGCAGTACTTC.

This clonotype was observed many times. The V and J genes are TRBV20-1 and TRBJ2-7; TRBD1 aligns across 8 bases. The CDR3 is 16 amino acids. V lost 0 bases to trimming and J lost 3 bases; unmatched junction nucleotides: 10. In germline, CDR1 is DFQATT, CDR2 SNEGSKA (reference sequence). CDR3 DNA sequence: TGCAGTGCTAGAGATCGGCAGGGGGCCTCATACTACGAGCAGTACGTC. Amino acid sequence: CSARDRQGASYYEQYV.

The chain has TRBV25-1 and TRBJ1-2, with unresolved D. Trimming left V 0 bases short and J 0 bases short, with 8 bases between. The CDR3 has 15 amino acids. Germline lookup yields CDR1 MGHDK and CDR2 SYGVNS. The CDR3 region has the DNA TGTGCCAGCAGTGAATATTCTGCAGCTAACTATGGCTACACCTTC. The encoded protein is CASSEYSAANYGYTF.

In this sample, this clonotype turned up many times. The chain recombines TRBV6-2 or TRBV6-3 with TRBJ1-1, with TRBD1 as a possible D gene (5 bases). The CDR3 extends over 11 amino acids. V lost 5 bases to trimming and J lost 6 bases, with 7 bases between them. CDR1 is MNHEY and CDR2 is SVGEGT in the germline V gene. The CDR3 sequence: CASSQGPEAFF. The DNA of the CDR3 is TGTGCCAGCAGTCAGGGTCCTGAAGCTTTCTTT.

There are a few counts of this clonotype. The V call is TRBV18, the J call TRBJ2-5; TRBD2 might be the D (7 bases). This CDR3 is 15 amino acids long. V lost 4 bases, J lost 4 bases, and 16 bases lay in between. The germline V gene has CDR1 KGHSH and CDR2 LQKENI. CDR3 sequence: CASSLAGAQGETQYF. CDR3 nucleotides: TGTGCCAGCTCACTCGCGGGGGCCCAAGGAGAGACCCAGTACTTC.

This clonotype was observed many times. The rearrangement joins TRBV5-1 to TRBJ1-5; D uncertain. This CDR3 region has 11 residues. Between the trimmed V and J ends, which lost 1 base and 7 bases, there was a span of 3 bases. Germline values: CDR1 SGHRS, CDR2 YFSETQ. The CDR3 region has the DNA TGCGCCAGCAGCTTGAGGCAGCCCCAGCATTTT. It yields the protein CASSLRQPQHF.

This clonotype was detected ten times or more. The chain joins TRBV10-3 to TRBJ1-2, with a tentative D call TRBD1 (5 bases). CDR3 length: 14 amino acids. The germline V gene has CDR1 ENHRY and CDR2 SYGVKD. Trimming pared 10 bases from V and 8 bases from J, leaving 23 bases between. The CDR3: CATGEGIRIVGYTF. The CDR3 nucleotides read TGTGCCACTGGCGAGGGGATAAGGATCGTAGGCTACACCTTC.